Listed here is a single T cell receptor beta chain. This entry is derived from a study of blood T cell repertoires in COVID-19. Profiled with immunoSEQ multiplex PCR; TCRdb holds only in-frame clones, not every one. The sample includes 85,000 to 95,000 clones, around 86% of them seen just once. Germline values: CDR1 LNHDA, CDR2 SQIVND (reference sequence). V lost 3 bases to trimming and J lost 6 bases, with 17 bases between them. The CDR3 is 15 amino acids. Sequencing input: peripheral blood. The clonotype was recovered from a man aged 55 to 69 with COVID-19, enrolled during active disease. The chain has TRBV19 and TRBJ1-2; possibly TRBD1 for D (6 bases). CDR3 coding DNA: TGTGCCAGTAGTATCGGGTTGGGCAGGGGCGATGGCTACACCTTC. Translation: CASSIGLGRGDGYTF.